This TCR beta chain was observed in a study of CD8 T cells in Susac syndrome (dated 2019 in TCRdb). A note on the overall study: Repertoire sequencing was used to test whether CD8+ T cell activation and differentiation in Susac syndrome was antigen driven. Broader findings and caveats from the paper: The study acknowledged that relatively few individuals were included in the TCR sequencing and HLA analysis.

Notes on this clonotype: Its antigen target is currently unknown. Qualities for individual bases were not recorded, and no much larger clone is one base off.

CDR1 and CDR2 are read off the germline V gene as MNHEY and SVGEGT. V drops 2 bases and J drops 7 bases, leaving 8 bases in between. The CDR3 spans 12 residues, from the cysteine through the phenylalanine. Just CDR3 DNA is preserved here, 36 bases in frame from base 1. RNA was extracted with the RNeasy kit and roughly 0.5 to 1 ug was reverse transcribed using random hexamers. The immunoSEQ multiplex PCR assay, covering 54 Vbeta and 13 Jbeta segments, was used to amplify TCR beta CDR3 regions. PCR amplification bias was corrected using a synthetic template baseline for primer optimization and computational correction. In the source study's methods: Reads were annotated to V, D and J genes according to IMGT and were analyzed with immunoSEQ Analyzer, with only productive sequences retained. To calculate clonality, Shannon entropy was normalized by log2 of the number of productive unique sequences and then subtracted from one. For each patient and control, public and private clones were evaluated within the 100 most prevalent clones. Clones were defined as Susac-specific when absent from the healthy and MS cohorts, from fewer than 1,200 published viral clones and from other ImmuneACCESS disease sequences. TCRdb cleaned the public reads at Q25 with fastp, built clones with MiXCR and kept in-frame beta chains. Every entry covers one CDR3 protein and lists the most common genes and DNA from its rows. TCRdb, rather than the study authors, made the V and J calls. Across this sample there are around 190,000 distinct CDR3 sequences, with approximately 94% seen only once. The ten largest clones take up more than 0.1% of the sample.

Peripheral blood CD8+ and CD4+ T cells from healthy donors, Susac syndrome patients and multiple sclerosis patients were profiled using high-throughput TCR beta sequencing. The healthy donors served as controls matched for age and sex. CD8+ TEMRA cells were enriched by FACS, while bulk CD8+ and CD4+ T cells were purified by magnetic negative isolation. Blood was collected in EDTA tubes and processed within 24 hours, with PBMCs isolated through density gradient centrifugation. PBMCs intended for TCR sequencing were frozen in liquid nitrogen and were later thawed in a 37 degrees C water bath. Purity of sorted or isolated CD4+, CD8+ and CD8+ TEMRA cells was at least 90%.

The clonotype was recovered from a human donor in good health. The sequence is built from TRBV6-2 or TRBV6-3 and TRBJ1-1, with a weak D call of TRBD1 (5 bases match). The sample was CD4+ T cells from PBMCs. The DNA sequence is as follows: TGTGCCAGCAGTTACGACAGACGTGAAGCTTTCTTT. Its coded protein is CASSYDRREAFF.